This TCR beta chain was recorded in a study of beta chain features in type 1 diabetes. This CDR3 contains 15 residues. Germline V gene sequence: CDR1 SGHTA, CDR2 FQGNSA. Trimming left V 2 bases short and J 8 bases short, with 13 bases between. Donors underwent one heparinised blood draw, about 120 mL on average. Overall study findings and caveats: Equally in patients and controls, PCR might preferentially amplify shorter templates.

This clone was found a few times. Its antigen is unidentified. As every portion of the isolated RNA was reverse transcribed, the sequencing read expressed TCRB transcripts. Sequencing was performed with immunoSEQ multiplex PCR; in TCRdb, only in-frame clones are kept and a portion is missing. This table has about half a million clones, roughly 10% appearing once. The receptor comes from a young woman in good health. The sample was naive CD4+ T cells from blood. V gene TRBV7-2 combines with J gene TRBJ1-6; tentative D call: TRBD1 (6 bases). The CDR3 region is CASSLRSGDYSPLHF. CDR3 nucleotide sequence: TGTGCCAGCAGCTTAAGGTCAGGGGACTATTCACCCCTCCACTTT.